A selection of T cell receptor beta chains follows, all from one sample in a study of blood T cell repertoires in COVID-19. The method was immunoSEQ multiplex PCR; TCRdb's version includes in-frame clones alone and lacks a portion of them. The data show about 230,000 clones, more than 65% seen once. The sequenced material came from peripheral blood. Receptors were obtained from a woman of 80 years or more with acute or convalescent COVID-19. Each CDR3 is given with its conserved first and last residue. D genes are given only for firm matches. Clone size is given for some rows only: seen once, a few or many times, or a class if the clone is expanded.

J: TRBJ1-5; size: few; length: 14; D: -; V: TRBV2; CDR3: CASSKGRGTQPQHF; DNA: TGTGCCAGCAGCAAAGGAAGGGGCACTCAGCCCCAGCATTTT
J: TRBJ1-2; size: -; length: 14; D: -; V: TRBV27; CDR3: CASSLYPGGTGYTF; DNA: TGTGCCAGCAGTTTATATCCAGGAGGAACTGGCTACACCTTC
J: TRBJ2-2; size: -; length: 15; D: -; V: TRBV6-5; CDR3: CASNPRLAGTGELFF; DNA: TGTGCCAGCAACCCTAGGCTTGCGGGGACCGGGGAGCTGTTTTTT
J: TRBJ1-2; size: -; length: 14; D: -; V: TRBV7-2; CDR3: CASNMDSWGLGYTF; DNA: TGTGCCAGCAATATGGACAGTTGGGGCCTTGGCTACACCTTC
J: TRBJ1-1; size: -; length: 13; D: -; V: TRBV19; CDR3: CASSIRTGTEAFF; DNA: TGTGCCAGTAGTATAAGGACGGGGACTGAAGCTTTCTTT
J: TRBJ1-3; size: -; length: 15; D: TRBD1; V: TRBV6-5; CDR3: CASRTDREDRNTIYF; DNA: TGTGCCAGCAGGACGGACAGGGAGGATAGAAACACCATATATTTT
J: TRBJ1-1; size: -; length: 20; D: -; V: TRBV18; CDR3: CASSRRTTVTGLVTSTEAFF; DNA: TGTGCCAGCTCCCGAAGAACAACGGTGACAGGCCTCGTCACCAGCACTGAAGCTTTCTTT
J: TRBJ1-2; size: -; length: 13; D: -; V: TRBV6-5; CDR3: CASCGGMIYGYTF; DNA: TGTGCCAGCTGCGGAGGGATGATCTATGGCTACACCTTC
J: TRBJ1-6; size: -; length: 14; D: -; V: TRBV4-1; CDR3: CASSSGQFPSVLHF; DNA: TGCGCCAGCAGCTCCGGACAGTTCCCGTCCGTCCTCCACTTT
J: TRBJ2-2; size: -; length: 15; D: -; V: TRBV5-4; CDR3: CASSLEPSVTGELFF; DNA: TGTGCCAGCAGCTTGGAGCCTAGCGTTACCGGGGAGCTGTTTTTT
J: TRBJ2-1; size: -; length: 14; D: -; V: TRBV7-3; CDR3: CASSLEGARDEQFF; DNA: TGTGCCAGCAGCTTGGAGGGGGCGCGCGATGAGCAGTTCTTC
J: TRBJ1-1; size: -; length: 13; D: TRBD1; V: TRBV12-5; CDR3: CASGLTLDREAFF; DNA: TGTGCTAGTGGTTTGACTTTGGACAGGGAAGCTTTCTTT
J: TRBJ2-7; size: -; length: 13; D: -; V: TRBV7-2; CDR3: CASSLGRAYEQYF; DNA: TGTGCCAGCAGCTTAGGGAGGGCCTACGAGCAGTACTTC
J: TRBJ2-1; size: -; length: 15; D: TRBD2; V: TRBV7-2; CDR3: CASSRRLAGYNEQFF; DNA: TGTGCCAGCAGCCGCAGACTAGCGGGATACAATGAGCAGTTCTTC
J: TRBJ2-1; size: -; length: 16; D: TRBD2; V: TRBV4-1; CDR3: CASSQDPSGRAHEQFF; DNA: TGCGCCAGCAGCCAAGACCCTAGCGGGAGGGCCCATGAGCAGTTCTTC
J: TRBJ2-3; size: -; length: 13; D: TRBD1; V: TRBV5-1; CDR3: CASWTGKRDTQYF; DNA: TGCGCCAGCTGGACAGGAAAGAGGGATACGCAGTATTTT
J: TRBJ2-5; size: -; length: 15; D: TRBD1; V: TRBV4-1; CDR3: CASSRGTGGLETQYF; DNA: TGCGCCAGCAGCCGCGGGACAGGGGGCTTGGAGACCCAGTACTTC
J: TRBJ1-5; size: -; length: 15; D: -; V: TRBV5-1; CDR3: CASREDSGMGQPQHF; DNA: TGCGCCAGCAGGGAGGACAGCGGGATGGGTCAGCCCCAGCATTTT
J: TRBJ1-6; size: -; length: 15; D: -; V: TRBV3-1/TRBV3-2; CDR3: CASSQDSNRLSPLHF; DNA: TGTGCCAGCAGCCAAGATAGTAATCGACTATCCCCCCTCCACTTT
J: TRBJ2-1; size: -; length: 18; D: TRBD2; V: TRBV11-2; CDR3: CASSLDPSSGGFYNEQFF; DNA: TGTGCCAGCAGCTTAGATCCGTCTAGCGGGGGCTTCTACAATGAGCAGTTCTTC